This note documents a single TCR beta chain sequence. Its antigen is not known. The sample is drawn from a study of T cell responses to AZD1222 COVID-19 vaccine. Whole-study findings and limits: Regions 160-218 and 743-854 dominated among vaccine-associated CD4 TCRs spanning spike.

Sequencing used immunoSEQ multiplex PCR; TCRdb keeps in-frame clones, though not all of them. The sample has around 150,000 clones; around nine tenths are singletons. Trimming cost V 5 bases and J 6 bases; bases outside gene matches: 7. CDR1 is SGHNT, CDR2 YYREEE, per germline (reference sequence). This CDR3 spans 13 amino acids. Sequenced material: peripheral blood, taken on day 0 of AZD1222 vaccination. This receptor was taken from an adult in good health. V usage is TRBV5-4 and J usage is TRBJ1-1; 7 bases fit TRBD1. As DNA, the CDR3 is TGTGCCAGCAGTCCTCTTACAGGGGCTGAAGCTTTCTTT. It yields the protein CASSPLTGAEAFF.